This T cell receptor beta chain was captured by sequencing in a study of shared T cell receptors in the human thymus. Sequenced by immunoSEQ multiplex PCR; TCRdb stores in-frame clones only, minus some. This sample has about 380,000 clones, with 95% found just once. Germline CDR1 SNHLY, CDR2 FYNNEI. This CDR3 is built from 19 residues. The ends lost 7 bases at V and 0 bases at J; junction bases unmatched: 17. The gene calls are TRBV2 and TRBJ2-3; 9 nucleotides line up with TRBD2. This sequence was found in a human donor. Sequencing was done on a sample of thymocytes. This chain's CDR3 is CASTPRGRREGASTDTQYF. CDR3 DNA sequence: TGTGCCAGCACCCCGCGGGGTAGGCGGGAGGGTGCTAGCACAGATACGCAGTATTTT.